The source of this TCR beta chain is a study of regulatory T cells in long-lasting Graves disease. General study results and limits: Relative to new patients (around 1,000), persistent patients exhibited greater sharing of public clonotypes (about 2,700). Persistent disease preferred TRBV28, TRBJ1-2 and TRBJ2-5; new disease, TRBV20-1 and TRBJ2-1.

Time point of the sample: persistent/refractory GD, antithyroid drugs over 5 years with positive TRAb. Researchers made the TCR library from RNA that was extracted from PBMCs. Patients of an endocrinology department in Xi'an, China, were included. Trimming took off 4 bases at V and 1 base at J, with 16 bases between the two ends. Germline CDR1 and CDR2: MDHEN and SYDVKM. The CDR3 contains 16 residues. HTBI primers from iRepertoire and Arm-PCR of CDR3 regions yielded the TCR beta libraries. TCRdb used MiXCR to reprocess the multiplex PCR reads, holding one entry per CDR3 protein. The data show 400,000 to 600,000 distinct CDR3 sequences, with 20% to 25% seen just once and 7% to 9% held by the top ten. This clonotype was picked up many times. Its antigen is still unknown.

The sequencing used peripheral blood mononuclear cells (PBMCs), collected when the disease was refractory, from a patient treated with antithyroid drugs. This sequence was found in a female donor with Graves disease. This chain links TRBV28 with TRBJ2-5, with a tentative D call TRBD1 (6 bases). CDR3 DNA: TGTGCCAGCAGTTCACCGTACAGGACAGCCCAAGAGACCCAGTACTTC. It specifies CASSSPYRTAQETQYF.